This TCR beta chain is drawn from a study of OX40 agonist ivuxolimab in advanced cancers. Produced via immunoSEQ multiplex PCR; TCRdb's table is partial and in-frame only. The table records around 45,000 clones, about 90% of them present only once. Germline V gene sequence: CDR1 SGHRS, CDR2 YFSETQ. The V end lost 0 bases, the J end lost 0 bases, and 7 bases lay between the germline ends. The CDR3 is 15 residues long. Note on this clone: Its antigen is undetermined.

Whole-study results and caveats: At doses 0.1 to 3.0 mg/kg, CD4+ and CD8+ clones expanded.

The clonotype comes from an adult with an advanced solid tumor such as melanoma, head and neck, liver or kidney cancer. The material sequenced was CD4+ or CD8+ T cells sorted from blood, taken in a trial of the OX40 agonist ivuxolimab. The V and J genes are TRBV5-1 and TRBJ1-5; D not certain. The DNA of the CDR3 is TGCGCCAGCAGCTTGGGGCAGAGTAGCAATCAGCCCCAGCATTTT. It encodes CASSLGQSSNQPQHF. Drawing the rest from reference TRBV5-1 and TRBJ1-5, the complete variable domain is KAGVTQTPRYLIKTRGQQVTLSCSPISGHRSVSWYQQTPGQGLQFLFEYFSETQRNKGNFPGRFSGRQFSNSRSEMNVSTLELGDSALYLCASSLGQSSNQPQHFGDGTRLSIL.